A single sample gave rise to the 6 T cell receptor beta chains below, sequenced in a study of beta chain features in type 1 diabetes. Study conclusions and caveats: Among patients with Type 1 diabetes, TCRB CDR3s were moderately but significantly shorter in every one of the four CD4+ subsets.

Their specific antigens are unknown. Expressed TCRB transcripts got sequenced, as all isolated RNA was reverse transcribed. The table came from immunoSEQ multiplex PCR; TCRdb's copy has only in-frame clones and leaves some out. The sample lists roughly 180,000 clones, 6.5% to 8.5% occurring once. The sample taken for sequencing was central memory CD4+ T cells from blood. These receptors all come from a man aged 18 to 29 with type 1 diabetes.

This clone was seen many times. This chain uses TRBV2 with TRBJ1-2; 9 bases fit TRBD1. Germline CDR1 and CDR2: SNHLY and FYNNEI. There are 12 residues in the CDR3. After removal of 6 bases from V and 13 bases from J, the junction contained 9 bases not matched to a gene. The CDR3 reads CASSAQGQGVTF. In DNA form, the CDR3 reads TGTGCCAGCAGCGCCCAGGGACAGGGAGTCACCTTC.

The table lists this clone with a few counts. The chain joins TRBV6-1 to TRBJ2-1; weak D call: TRBD2 (6 bases). Germline CDR1 reads MNHNS; CDR2 reads SASEGT. The CDR3 runs 15 residues. V lost 5 bases, J lost 1 base, and 12 bases lay in between. CDR3 loop: CASSKLADSYNEQFF. The CDR3, as DNA: TGTGCCAGCAGTAAACTAGCTGATTCCTACAATGAGCAGTTCTTC.

This clone came up a few times. The chain is built from TRBV29-1 and TRBJ2-3; possibly TRBD1 for D (5 bases). V was shortened by 7 bases and J by 2 bases, with 7 bases between the two germline ends. Germline V lookup: CDR1 SQVTM, CDR2 ANQGSEA. The CDR3 has 11 residues. The chain's CDR3 is CSGGFTDTQYF. CDR3 coding DNA: TGCAGCGGGGGCTTCACAGATACGCAGTATTTT.

The chain joins TRBV7-2 to TRBJ1-4, with D possibly TRBD1 on 6 matching bases. The V gene's germline CDR1 is SGHTA and CDR2 FQGNSA. Trimming cost V 1 base and J 4 bases, with 13 bases left between them. The CDR3 is made up of 16 amino acids. DNA for the CDR3: TGTGCCAGCAGCTTAGGTTCCAGGGGCGTTAATGAAAAACTGTTTTTT. Protein: CASSLGSRGVNEKLFF.

The genes are TRBV5-1 and TRBJ2-3; tentatively, D is TRBD2 (5 bases). Germline values: CDR1 SGHRS, CDR2 YFSETQ. The CDR3 runs to 15 residues. V lost 4 bases to trimming and J lost 4 bases, with 16 bases between them. The CDR3 nucleotides read TGCGCCAGCAGCCGGGGAAATATTTTTGCAGATACGCAGTATTTT. Amino acids: CASSRGNIFADTQYF.

In this sample, this clone turned up a few times. The chain carries TRBV6-5 and TRBJ2-1; tentative D call: TRBD2 (6 bases). Trimming stripped 8 bases from V and 7 bases from J, with 18 bases between. The CDR3 spans 14 residues. Germline V gene data show CDR1 as MNHEY and CDR2 as SVGAGI. As DNA, the CDR3 is TGTGCCAGCCACCGGGACTCGGGCGGGAATGAGCAGTTCTTC. It yields the protein CASHRDSGGNEQFF.